What follows describes a single TCR beta chain. As yet, its antigen is unknown. This sample was included in a study of lymphopenia after photon versus proton radiotherapy. Study findings and constraints: Proton therapy kept repertoires fairly stable, unlike photons, which gained effector/memory cells. After the lymphocyte nadir, photon-treated repertoires showed oligoclonal expansion, especially of CD8+ Temra cells.

V shed 4 bases and J shed 6 bases, with 10 bases lying between them. Germline V lookup: CDR1 SGHRS, CDR2 YFSETQ. The CDR3 length is 13 residues. Here immunoSEQ multiplex PCR was the method, and the copy in TCRdb shows in-frame clones only, minus some. The table shows about 30,000 clones, with 90% occurring only once. The clonotype originates from a woman in her forties or fifties with pancreatic cancer. This chain connects TRBV5-1 to TRBJ2-2; no clear D gene. This sample comprised peripheral blood, obtained from a patient treated with photon-based radiotherapy. The CDR3 protein is CASSPDGAGELFF. Here the CDR3 DNA reads TGCGCCAGCAGCCCGGATGGCGCCGGGGAGCTGTTTTTT.